These 10 T cell receptor beta chains share one sample of origin, sequenced in a study of response to subunit inactivated influenza vaccine. Using its own MiXCR run on the RT-PCR reads, TCRdb lists one record per CDR3 protein. The data contain a few hundred thousand distinct CDR3 sequences, 11% to 15% of them singletons. The material was PBMCs from blood, obtained less than 13 days after vaccination. The receptors here all came from a man in his forties or fifties who received an inactivated influenza vaccine.

This clonotype has just a few counts. This chain connects TRBV20-1 to TRBJ2-4, with D possibly TRBD2 on 6 matching bases. Germline CDR1 DFQATT, CDR2 SNEGSKA (reference sequence). Trimming took off 1 base at V and 0 bases at J, with 16 bases between the two ends. This CDR3 spans 17 amino acids. The CDR3 sequence: CSARVRGGGVAKNIQYF. The CDR3 region has the DNA TGCAGTGCTAGAGTACGGGGCGGAGGGGTAGCCAAAAACATTCAGTACTTC.

The chain employs TRBV5-4 and TRBJ2-7; 10 bases match TRBD2. CDR3 size: 16 residues. The germline CDR1 and CDR2 sequences are SGHNT and YYREEE (reference sequence). J lost 2 bases, V lost 4 bases, and 9 bases had no gene match. The CDR3 DNA is TGTGCCAGCAGCATCAAAAGGACTAGCGGAACCTACGAGCAGTACTTC. Protein: CASSIKRTSGTYEQYF.

This clonotype was observed a handful of times. The chain has TRBV20-1 and TRBJ2-5; 10 positions match TRBD2. The CDR3 contains 16 residues. Germline V gives CDR1 DFQATT, CDR2 SNEGSKA (reference sequence). Trimming cost V 0 bases and J 1 base; bases outside gene matches: 5. The CDR3 loop reads CSARDFLAGAQETQYF. CDR3 nucleotide sequence: TGCAGTGCTAGAGACTTCCTAGCGGGGGCCCAAGAGACCCAGTACTTC.

There are many counts of this clonotype. The chain carries TRBV29-1 and TRBJ1-2, with unresolved D. V lost 6 bases to trimming and J lost 1 base, with 18 bases between them. This CDR3 is 15 amino acids long. The germline gives CDR1 SQVTM, CDR2 ANQGSEA. CDR3 amino acids: CSVLTNERVNYGYTF. The CDR3 DNA sequence: TGCAGCGTGCTGACGAACGAGAGGGTTAACTATGGCTACACCTTC.

This rearrangement joins TRBV19 to TRBJ2-3, with D unclear. Germline V lookup: CDR1 LNHDA, CDR2 SQIVND (reference sequence). The CDR3 is 14 residues long. V shed 5 bases and J shed 4 bases, with 13 bases lying between them. The CDR3 DNA follows: TGTGCCAGTAGTCCTGCAGACGTAGCAGATACGCAGTATTTT. It encodes CASSPADVADTQYF. Full variable domain (missing parts from reference TRBV19 and TRBJ2-3): DGGITQSPKYLFRKEGQNVTLSCEQNLNHDAMYWYRQDPGQGLRLIYYSQIVNDFQKGDIAEGYSVSREKKESFPLTVTSAQKNPTAFYLCASSPADVADTQYFGPGTRLTVL.

The rearrangement joins TRBV3-1 to TRBJ2-7, with D perhaps TRBD2 (6 bases). CDR3 size: 13 residues. Germline V gene sequence: CDR1 LGHDT, CDR2 YNNKEL (reference sequence). V was trimmed by 1 base and J by 6 bases, leaving 10 bases between them. The CDR3 loop is CASSQGIGGEQYF. CDR3 DNA sequence: TGTGCCAGCAGCCAAGGAATCGGGGGCGAGCAGTACTTC.

This clonotype was detected many times. The chain uses TRBV12-3 or TRBV12-4 and TRBJ2-1, with 9 positions matching TRBD1. The CDR3 is made up of 16 amino acids. Trimming took 6 bases from V and 2 from J; bases not matched to a gene: 8. The CDR3 DNA is TGTGCCAGCAGGTCCTCCGGGACAGGGACCTACAATGAGCAGTTCTTC. Its translation: CASRSSGTGTYNEQFF.

The gene calls are TRBV29-1 and TRBJ2-7; no definite D call. CDR3 length: 13 amino acids. The germline V gene has CDR1 SQVTM and CDR2 ANQGSEA. V was trimmed by 7 bases and J by 0 bases, leaving 13 bases between them. The CDR3 loop reads CSASLTDSYEQYF. The CDR3 DNA sequence: TGCAGCGCCTCCCTGACGGACTCCTACGAGCAGTACTTC.

This clonotype has just a few counts. This rearrangement joins TRBV6-5 to TRBJ1-4, with D hard to call. V lost 8 bases and J lost 7, with 8 bases in between. This CDR3 comprises 11 residues. CDR1 is MNHEY, CDR2 SVGAGI, per germline. CDR3 loop: CASGHVEKLFF. The CDR3 DNA is TGTGCCAGCGGCCATGTTGAAAAACTGTTTTTT.

The chain recombines TRBV9 with TRBJ2-3; 10 bases are a match to TRBD2. The V gene's germline CDR1 is SGDLS and CDR2 YYNGEE. CDR3 size: 19 residues. Trimming at V came to 0 bases and at J to 0 bases, leaving 10 bases not matched to a gene. Here the CDR3 reads CASSVGSGGPLSSTDTQYF. DNA of the CDR3: TGTGCCAGCAGCGTAGGTAGCGGGGGGCCCCTCTCTAGCACAGATACGCAGTATTTT.